This T cell receptor (beta chain) derives from a study of shared clonotypes between healthy human individuals. Study-level information: Donor composition was a couple of women and three men, aged 18 to 49.

Produced via immunoSEQ multiplex PCR; TCRdb's table is partial and in-frame only. The sample has around 500,000 clones; roughly 85% are singletons. Per germline, CDR1 SGHRS and CDR2 YFSETQ. The CDR3 length is 14 residues. Deletions cut 0 bases from V and 5 bases from J, with 11 bases between. Free of recent acute infections or vaccinations, the donors were healthy HIV-negative adults. What was sequenced was PBMCs. The TCR originated in a woman aged 40-49 years in good health. Some clones in this sample may be carry-over from other donors' samples. This rearrangement joins TRBV5-1 to TRBJ1-1; D perhaps matches TRBD1 (5 bases). The CDR3 DNA sequence: TGCGCCAGCAGCTTGGGAGCAGGGCGAACTGAAGCTTTCTTT. It codes for CASSLGAGRTEAFF.